This T cell receptor beta chain was recorded in a study of T-cell memory formation after mild COVID-19. Study at large: Largely, TCR clusters stayed within a single donor. Overall study results and limits: CD4+ contracting clones were mainly CM and EM; CD8+ ones, EMRA. A balance of CD4 and CD8 characterized clones contracting day 15 to 85, whereas later expanders leaned CD4+.

Remarks on this clonotype: Its antigen is not identified.

From germline, CDR1 is GTSNPN and CDR2 SVGIG (reference sequence). The CDR3 sequence is 14 residues long. Trimming removed 0 bases from V and 8 bases from J; junction bases left unmatched: 7. Constant-segment primers and 5'RACE yielded cDNA libraries for TCR alpha and TCR beta, each carrying sample barcodes and UMIs. MiXCR, run by TCRdb on the 5' RACE reads, gives a single entry per CDR3 protein. The data contain about 390,000 distinct CDR3 sequences, around 21% of them seen just once; the ten biggest clones take up about 12%. The sequencing sample was made of PBMCs or a T cell subset sorted from them (not recorded which). The chain links TRBV30 to TRBJ1-2; 9 positions match TRBD1. The clonotype was recovered from an adult woman who had mild COVID-19 (a few samples of this study predate the infection). Cell type and time point are not known. CDR3 residues: CAWSVPGTGYGYTF. The CDR3 region has the DNA TGTGCCTGGAGTGTACCCGGGACAGGGTACGGCTACACCTTC.